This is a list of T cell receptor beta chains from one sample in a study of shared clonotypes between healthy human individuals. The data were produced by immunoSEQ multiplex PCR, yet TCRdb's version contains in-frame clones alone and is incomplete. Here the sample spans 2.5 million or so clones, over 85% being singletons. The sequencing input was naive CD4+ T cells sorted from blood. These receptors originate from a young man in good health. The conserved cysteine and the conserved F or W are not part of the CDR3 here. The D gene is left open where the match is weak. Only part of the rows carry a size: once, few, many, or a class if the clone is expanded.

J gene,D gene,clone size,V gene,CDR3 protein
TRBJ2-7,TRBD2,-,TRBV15,ATSREAAGGPLYEQY
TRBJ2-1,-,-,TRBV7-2,ASLPPASVFGYNEQF
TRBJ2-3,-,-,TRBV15,ATSREGRGGTDTQY
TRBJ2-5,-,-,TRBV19,ASSTKSGAIQETQY
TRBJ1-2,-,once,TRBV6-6,ASTVDKYYGYT
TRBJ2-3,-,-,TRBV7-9,ASSLTQGITDTQY
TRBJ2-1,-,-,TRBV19,ASSVNNEQF
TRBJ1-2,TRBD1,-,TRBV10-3,AISDLQGTNLRGYT
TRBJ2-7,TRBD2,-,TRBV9,ASSVGLAGPRYEQY
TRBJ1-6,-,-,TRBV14,ASSQGAGHWNSPLH
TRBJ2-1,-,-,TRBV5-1,ASDLEGATYNEQF
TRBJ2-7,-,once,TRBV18,ASSPGGPPGQY
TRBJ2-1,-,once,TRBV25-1,ASSEGGGPSSYNEQF
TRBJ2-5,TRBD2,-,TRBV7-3,ASSSTSGGQETQY
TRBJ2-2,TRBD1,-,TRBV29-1,SVGWDRVAGELF
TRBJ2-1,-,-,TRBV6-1,ASSEVGANEQF
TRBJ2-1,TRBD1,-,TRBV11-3,ASSSGDSMGNEQF
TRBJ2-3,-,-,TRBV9,ASSAVGRAGTDTQY
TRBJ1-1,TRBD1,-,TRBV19,ASSYRGLVTEAF
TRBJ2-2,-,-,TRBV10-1,ATRDSPTGELF
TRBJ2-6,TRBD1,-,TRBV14,ASSPRQGAAGANVLT
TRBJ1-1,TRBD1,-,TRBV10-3,AIRTGGNTEAF
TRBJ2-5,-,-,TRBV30,AWSGYVGQRETQY
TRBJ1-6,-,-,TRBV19,ASSITGLASPLH
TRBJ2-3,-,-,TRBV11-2,ASSDWAQWDTQY
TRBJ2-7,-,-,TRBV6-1,ASSEEGQSHFPYEQY
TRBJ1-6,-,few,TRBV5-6,ASSTGTVKGSPLH
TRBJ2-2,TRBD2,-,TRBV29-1,SVEKASGTGELF
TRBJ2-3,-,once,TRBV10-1,ASSESAAGGTDTQY
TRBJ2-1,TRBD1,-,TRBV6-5,ASSWGQAGDNEQF
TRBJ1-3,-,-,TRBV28,ASSLAGASSGNTIY
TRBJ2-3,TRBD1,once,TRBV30,AWSFGQGDTDTQY
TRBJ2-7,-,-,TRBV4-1,ASSQDSSASSYEQY
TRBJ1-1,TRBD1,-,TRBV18,ASSERTGNTEAF
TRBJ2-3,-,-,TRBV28,ASSSGGLSTDTQY
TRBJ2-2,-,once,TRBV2,ASRDSRDTGELF
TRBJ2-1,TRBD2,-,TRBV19,ASSLRGLAGDEQF
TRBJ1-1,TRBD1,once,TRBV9,ASSAGTGETEAF
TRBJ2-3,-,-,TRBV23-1,ASVPPAIGLDTQY
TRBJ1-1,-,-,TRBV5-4,ASRREDSGAF
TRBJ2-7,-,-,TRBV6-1,ASTSEGLSSYEQY
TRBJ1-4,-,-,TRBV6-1,ASSEQGVGEKLF
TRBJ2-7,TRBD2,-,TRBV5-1,ASRLAGGVAYEQY
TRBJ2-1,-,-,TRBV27,ASSLRLGQAEGEQF
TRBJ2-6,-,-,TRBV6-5,ASSRYNSGANVLT
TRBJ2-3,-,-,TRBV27,ASSHTDTQY
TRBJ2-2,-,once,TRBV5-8,ASSFQGRFTGELF
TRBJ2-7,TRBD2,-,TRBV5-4,ASSSGGMVYEQY
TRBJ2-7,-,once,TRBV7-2,ASSATGLTYEQY
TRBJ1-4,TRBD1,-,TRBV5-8,ASSLDGTGVGEKLF
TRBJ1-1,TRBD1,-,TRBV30,ASGQGRDTEAF
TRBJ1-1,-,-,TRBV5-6,ASSLSTEAF
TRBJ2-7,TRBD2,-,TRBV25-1,ASSDAGVYEQY
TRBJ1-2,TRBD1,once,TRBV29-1,SVGQGRDSGYT
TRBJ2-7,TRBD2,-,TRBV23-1,ASRHRAGYEQY
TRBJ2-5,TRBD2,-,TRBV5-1,ASSPPSGQETQY
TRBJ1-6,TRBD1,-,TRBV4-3,ASSQVYFGGQVKRGKSSPLH
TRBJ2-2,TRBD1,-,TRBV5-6,ASSLVGTGTTGELF
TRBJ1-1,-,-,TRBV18,ASSPSATHTEAF